Each of the 15 T cell receptor beta chains below was sequenced from the same sample in a study of cytomegalovirus exposure and HLA in healthy donors. 60 Vbeta and 13 Jbeta primers were used in PCR. Assay used: immunoSEQ multiplex PCR; TCRdb lists only in-frame clones, some missing. The sample gives around 130,000 clones, under 70% of which show up once; under 7.5% is in the top ten. Sequenced material: PBMCs. These receptors originate from a woman aged 55-70 years in good health and CMV-seronegative.

The chain joins TRBV28 to TRBJ2-2; TRBD2 might be the D (5 bases). The CDR3 spans 14 residues. The V and J ends lost 7 bases and 3 bases respectively, with 12 bases between them. The germline V gene has CDR1 MDHEN and CDR2 SYDVKM. In nucleotides, the CDR3 is TGTGCCAGCATTGCGGGTACATACACCGGGGAGCTGTTTTTT. The encoded protein is CASIAGTYTGELFF.

This clone was seen a single time. The V and J genes are TRBV7-9 and TRBJ1-1; no reliable D call. Germline CDR1 and CDR2: SEHNR and FQNEAQ (reference sequence). V gave up 0 bases and J gave up 3 bases, with 11 bases separating them. The CDR3 is made up of 15 amino acids. The CDR3 nucleotides read TGTGCCAGCAGCTTAGCCGGAGGGAGAGACACTGAAGCTTTCTTT. Protein product: CASSLAGGRDTEAFF.

V gene TRBV19 combines with J gene TRBJ1-4; 11 positions agree with TRBD1. V was clipped by 3 bases and J by 6 bases; unmatched bases: 0. CDR1 and CDR2 (germline): LNHDA, SQIVND (reference sequence). This CDR3 spans 14 amino acids. The CDR3 loop is CASSMGQGDEKLFF. The CDR3 region has the DNA TGTGCCAGTAGTATGGGACAGGGGGATGAAAAACTGTTTTTT.

The chain carries TRBV7-7 and TRBJ2-1, with 11 positions matching TRBD1. This CDR3 has 15 amino acids. Losses at the gene ends were 4 bases for V and 8 bases for J; bases not matched to a gene: 7. CDR1 is SSHAT, CDR2 FNYEAQ, per germline (reference sequence). CDR3 region: CASSSDRGRLDEQFF. The CDR3 coding sequence is TGTGCCAGCAGCTCGGACAGGGGGCGATTAGATGAGCAGTTCTTC.

The J gene is TRBJ1-1, the V gene TRBV12-5; 9 nucleotides agree with TRBD1. This CDR3 contains 18 residues. The V segment lost 5 bases and the J segment 2 bases; nucleotides outside the gene matches: 15. In germline, CDR1 is LGHNT, CDR2 FRNRAP. The CDR3 reads CASGMGLTGGGSNTEAFF. CDR3 in DNA: TGTGCTAGTGGTATGGGGCTCACAGGGGGCGGCTCTAACACTGAAGCTTTCTTT. Looking up the rest from reference TRBV12-5 and TRBJ1-1 gives the full variable domain: DARVTQTPRHKVTEMGQEVTMRCQPILGHNTVFWYRQTMMQGLELLAYFRNRAPLDDSGMPKDRFSAEMPDATLATLKIQPSEPRDSAVYFCASGMGLTGGGSNTEAFFGQGTRLTVV.

This rearrangement joins TRBV5-6 to TRBJ1-5; 10 bases fit TRBD1. The germline gives CDR1 SGHDT, CDR2 YYEEEE. V lost 0 bases and J lost 9; bases outside the gene matches: 0. The length of the CDR3 is 13 residues. This CDR3 is CASSLGDRGPQHF. The CDR3, as DNA: TGTGCCAGCAGCTTGGGGGACAGGGGGCCCCAGCATTTT.

The rearrangement joins TRBV19 to TRBJ2-2; 9 positions match TRBD1. CDR1 and CDR2 (germline): LNHDA, SQIVND (reference sequence). The CDR3 runs 16 residues. Trimming removed 5 bases from V and 0 bases from J; junction bases left unmatched: 4. CDR3 DNA sequence: TGTGCCAGTAGTGCCAGACAGGGGGCGAACACCGGGGAGCTGTTTTTT. This sequence encodes CASSARQGANTGELFF. The variable domain in full, completed from reference TRBV19 and TRBJ2-2, reads DGGITQSPKYLFRKEGQNVTLSCEQNLNHDAMYWYRQDPGQGLRLIYYSQIVNDFQKGDIAEGYSVSREKKESFPLTVTSAQKNPTAFYLCASSARQGANTGELFFGEGSRLTVL.

This clone was recorded only once. The chain combines TRBV19 with TRBJ1-5; D ambiguous. The CDR3 spans 13 residues. Germline loops: CDR1 LNHDA, CDR2 SQIVND (reference sequence). The V and J ends lost 5 bases and 0 bases respectively, with 5 bases between them. For the CDR3, the DNA is TGTGCCAGTAGTCCCCTTAGCAATCAGCCCCAGCATTTT. This sequence encodes CASSPLSNQPQHF.

This chain joins TRBV6-5 and TRBJ1-3, with D possibly TRBD1 on 5 matching bases. This CDR3 contains 14 residues. V dropped 0 bases and J dropped 2 bases, with 5 bases sitting between them. Looked up from germline, CDR1 is MNHEY and CDR2 is SVGAGI. CDR3 loop: CASSYSTAGNTIYF. The CDR3 nucleotides are TGTGCCAGCAGTTACTCGACAGCTGGAAACACCATATATTTT.

The rearrangement links TRBV5-1 to TRBJ2-2; 10 positions match TRBD2. Trimming cost V 0 bases and J 9 bases; bases outside gene matches: 8. In germline, CDR1 is SGHRS, CDR2 YFSETQ. The CDR3 sequence is 16 residues long. CDR3 nucleotide sequence: TGCGCCAGCAGCTTGGCCTCCAGCGGGGGGGCCCGGGAGCTGTTTTTT. Its protein is CASSLASSGGARELFF.

The rearrangement uses TRBV5-6 and TRBJ1-2; the D is unclear. The CDR3 contains 15 residues. Germline loops: CDR1 SGHDT, CDR2 YYEEEE. Trimming took off 0 bases at V and 1 base at J, with 10 bases between the two ends. In nucleotides, the CDR3 is TGTGCCAGCAGCTTGGTAGGCCGGGGTAACTATGGCTACACCTTC. It translates to CASSLVGRGNYGYTF.

This chain uses TRBV20-1 with TRBJ1-1; maybe TRBD1 (5 bases). Germline V gene sequence: CDR1 DFQATT, CDR2 SNEGSKA (reference sequence). This CDR3 has 11 amino acids. V shed 7 bases and J shed 0 bases, with 6 bases lying between them. The CDR3 bases are TGCAGTGTCAGGGTGAACACTGAAGCTTTCTTT. Translation: CSVRVNTEAFF.

V and J are TRBV4-2 and TRBJ2-7; the match to TRBD2 covers 10 bases. Germline V lookup: CDR1 LGHNA, CDR2 YNFKEQ. CDR3 length: 18 residues. The ends lost 0 bases at V and 7 bases at J; junction bases unmatched: 15. The CDR3 loop is CASSQDRPVAGGLGEQYF. The CDR3 DNA is TGTGCCAGCAGCCAAGATCGCCCGGTAGCGGGAGGCCTCGGGGAGCAGTACTTC.

The chain links TRBV6-5 to TRBJ1-3, with no clear D. With 2 bases removed from V and 10 bases from J, the gap between germline ends came to 6 bases. CDR1 MNHEY and CDR2 SVGAGI come from the germline V gene. This CDR3 region has 11 residues. The CDR3 region is CASSYGRTIYF. Written as DNA, the CDR3 is TGTGCCAGCAGTTACGGGAGGACCATATATTTT.

About this clone itself: At one of its ends the junction is not consistent with the germline gene, which may arise from a read error. The chain employs TRBV7-7 and TRBJ2-1, with D possibly being TRBD2 (7 bases). CDR3 size: 15 residues. The germline gives CDR1 SSHAT, CDR2 FNYEAQ (reference sequence). DNA of the CDR3: TGTGCTAGCAGCCTCGGACTAGGGGGTATAAATGAGCAGTTCTTC. Amino acid sequence: CASSLGLGGINEQFF. Full variable domain (remainder filled in from reference TRBV7-7 and TRBJ2-1): GAGVSQSPRYKVTKRGQDVTLRCDPISSHATLYWYQQALGQGPEFLTYFNYEAQPDKSGLPSDRFSAERPEGSISTLTIQRTEQRDSAMYRCASSLGLGGINEQFFGPGTRLTVL.